This T cell receptor (beta chain) stems from a study of esophageal squamous cell carcinoma under preoperative chemotherapy. Study-level results: Clonal contraction, more than amplification, hit abundant clones after paclitaxel-nedaplatin.

TCRdb passed the PCR reads through MiXCR, listing each CDR3 protein once. The sample contains about 9,300 distinct CDR3 sequences, over 40% of which appear only once. This clonotype appeared many times. The antigen remains undetermined. V lost 3 bases, J lost 9 bases, and 20 bases lay in between. CDR1 and CDR2 from the germline V gene are MGHRA and YSYEKL. The CDR3 is 16 residues long. Time point given: after preoperative PTX-NDP chemotherapy. Patients received paclitaxel-nedaplatin as preoperative chemotherapy before surgery. Collection took place from a patient given preoperative chemotherapy. This sequence originates from a human donor with esophageal squamous cell carcinoma. The donor label of this sample is uncertain. The chain recombines TRBV4-1 with TRBJ2-2, with D unresolved. DNA of the CDR3: TGCGCCAGCAGCCATCCCCTTTCGGGCCGACAAAGGGAGCTGTTTTTT. Protein sequence: CASSHPLSGRQRELFF.